A single sample is the source of the 23 T cell receptor beta chains below, sequenced in a study of cytomegalovirus exposure and HLA in healthy donors. The PCR ran on 60 Vbeta and 13 Jbeta primers. Profiled with immunoSEQ multiplex PCR; TCRdb holds only in-frame clones, not every one. This sample carries 95,000 to 100,000 clones, roughly 76% of them seen once, and the ten largest clones take approximately 2%. Sequences were obtained from PBMCs. The receptors shown here come from a man aged 40-49 years in good health and CMV-seronegative.

The chain is built from TRBV4-1 and TRBJ1-2, with TRBD1 identical over 11 bases. CDR3 length equals 19 residues. With 0 bases clipped from V and 3 bases from J, the junction kept 12 bases outside the gene matches. CDR1 MGHRA and CDR2 YSYEKL come from the germline V gene. This CDR3 reads CASSQDGRDRGSSYYGYTF. The DNA of the CDR3 is TGCGCCAGCAGCCAAGATGGCCGGGACAGGGGGTCGTCATACTATGGCTACACCTTC.

V and J are TRBV29-1 and TRBJ2-1, with 10 bases aligning to TRBD1. This CDR3 is built from 14 residues. Germline V gives CDR1 SQVTM, CDR2 ANQGSEA. V shed 7 bases, J shed 3 bases, and the junction held 6 bases outside the gene matches. CDR3 sequence: CSATGTGVYNEQFF. The CDR3 DNA reads TGCAGCGCCACCGGGACAGGGGTCTACAATGAGCAGTTCTTC.

As DNA, the CDR3 is TGTGCCAGCAGTTTACAGGGTCGGAATCAGCCCCAGCATTTT. Protein: CASSLQGRNQPQHF. The chain couples TRBV28 to TRBJ1-5; perhaps TRBD1 as D (5 bases). The CDR3 is 14 residues long. Germline assignment: CDR1 MDHEN and CDR2 SYDVKM. Trimming took off 2 bases at V and 4 bases at J, with 9 bases between the two ends.

The V gene is TRBV6-5, the J gene TRBJ2-7, with TRBD2 matching 10 bases. The germline gives CDR1 MNHEY, CDR2 SVGAGI. The CDR3 consists of 16 residues. V lost 3 bases, J lost 3 bases, and 8 bases stayed unmatched. CDR3 sequence: CASSYGLGLASYEQYF. Here the CDR3 DNA reads TGTGCCAGCAGTTATGGTCTGGGACTAGCGAGCTACGAGCAGTACTTC.

The CDR3 DNA follows: TGCGCCAGCAGCCCCCAGGGCGGCGGGAAAACAGATACGCAGTATTTT. This encodes CASSPQGGGKTDTQYF. The chain is built from TRBV5-1 and TRBJ2-3; D may be TRBD2 (6 bases). The ends were cut back, 4 bases at V and 3 bases at J, with 18 bases in the middle. The CDR3 covers 16 residues. Germline V gene data show CDR1 as SGHRS and CDR2 as YFSETQ. Full variable domain (rest looked up from reference TRBV5-1 and TRBJ2-3): KAGVTQTPRYLIKTRGQQVTLSCSPISGHRSVSWYQQTPGQGLQFLFEYFSETQRNKGNFPGRFSGRQFSNSRSEMNVSTLELGDSALYLCASSPQGGGKTDTQYFGPGTRLTVL.

The CDR3 bases are TGTGCCAGCTCACACTACGGACTAGCGGGGGGCGTAAGCACAGATACGCAGTATTTT. It translates to CASSHYGLAGGVSTDTQYF. V and J are TRBV18 and TRBJ2-3, with 14 bases lining up with TRBD2. The CDR3 contains 19 residues. After removal of 4 bases from V and 0 bases from J, the junction contained 9 bases not matched to a gene. The germline V gene has CDR1 KGHSH and CDR2 LQKENI.

J is TRBJ2-7 and V is TRBV7-2; 14 nucleotides agree with TRBD2. Per the germline V gene, CDR1 is SGHTA and CDR2 is FQGNSA. V shed 2 bases, J shed 3 bases, and the junction held 12 bases outside the gene matches. This CDR3 is 19 amino acids long. The CDR3 nucleotides are TGTGCCAGCAGCTTAAAAAGTGCCGGACTAGCGGGGGGCCACTACGAGCAGTACTTC. Protein sequence: CASSLKSAGLAGGHYEQYF.

This chain uses TRBV5-1 with TRBJ2-4; D gene ambiguous. The germline CDR1 and CDR2 sequences are SGHRS and YFSETQ. V was pared by 4 bases and J by 2 bases, with 13 bases between. The CDR3 spans 15 residues. DNA for the CDR3: TGCGCCAGCAGCCCTGAGCCGGGTTCCAAAAACATTCAGTACTTC. Protein sequence: CASSPEPGSKNIQYF.

The chain employs TRBV18 and TRBJ2-7; D is possibly TRBD2 (5 bases). The CDR3 is 13 amino acids. Trimming left V 4 bases short and J 2 bases short, with 9 bases between. Germline loops: CDR1 KGHSH, CDR2 LQKENI. CDR3 nucleotide sequence: TGTGCCAGCTCACTGACGGGAACCTACGAGCAGTACTTC. Translating it yields CASSLTGTYEQYF. Using reference TRBV18 and TRBJ2-7 for the parts outside the CDR3, the full variable domain is NAGVMQNPRHLVRRRGQEARLRCSPMKGHSHVYWYRQLPEEGLKFMVYLQKENIIDESGMPKERFSAEFPKEGPSILRIQQVVRGDSAAYFCASSLTGTYEQYFGPGTRLTVT.

As DNA, the CDR3 is TGTGCCAGCAGCCGAGACAGGGGGATAACACCCCTCCACTTT. Translated: CASSRDRGITPLHF. V and J are TRBV7-3 and TRBJ1-6, with 9 bases fitting TRBD1. This CDR3 is built from 14 residues. Germline lookup yields CDR1 SGHTA and CDR2 FQGTGA. The V and J ends lost 5 bases and 11 bases, in that order; junction bases with no gene match: 7. Drawing the rest from reference TRBV7-3 and TRBJ1-6, the complete variable domain is GAGVSQTPSNKVTEKGKYVELRCDPISGHTALYWYRQSLGQGPEFLIYFQGTGAADDSGLPNDRFFAVRPEGSVSTLKIQRTERGDSAVYLCASSRDRGITPLHFGNGTRLTVT.

This clone was detected only once. The rearrangement uses TRBV19 and TRBJ2-7, with D unresolved. Trimming left V 3 bases short and J 0 bases short, with 12 bases between. Germline assignment: CDR1 LNHDA and CDR2 SQIVND (reference sequence). The CDR3 has 15 amino acids. CDR3 nucleotides: TGTGCCAGTAGTATTTTTTTGGGCCGCTCCTACGAGCAGTACTTC. This gives the protein CASSIFLGRSYEQYF.

This clone appeared a single time. J is TRBJ1-2 and V is TRBV6-4; a weak D match, TRBD1 (5 bases). V lost 6 bases to trimming and J lost 6 bases, with 14 bases between them. The CDR3 runs to 13 residues. Germline V gene sequence: CDR1 MRHNA, CDR2 SNTAGT. The CDR3 DNA reads TGTGCCAGCAGGAGTCCCGGGGGGAATGGCTACACCTTC. Translated: CASRSPGGNGYTF.

The chain couples TRBV11-3 to TRBJ2-1; 8 bases agree with TRBD2. V lost 4 bases and J lost 0; bases outside the gene matches: 11. The CDR3 consists of 18 residues. The germline V gene has CDR1 SGHNT and CDR2 YENEEA. The CDR3 DNA reads TGTGCCAGCAGCTCGGGACTAGGGGACGGGAACTCCTACAATGAGCAGTTCTTC. Its translation: CASSSGLGDGNSYNEQFF.

The chain employs TRBV29-1 and TRBJ2-1; 12 nucleotides match TRBD2. From germline, CDR1 is SQVTM and CDR2 ANQGSEA. This CDR3 has 14 amino acids. The J segment lost 7 bases and the V segment lost 8 bases, leaving 9 bases of the junction unmatched. CDR3 protein: CSYWLAGGGNEQFF. The CDR3 nucleotides read TGCAGCTACTGGCTAGCGGGGGGGGGAAATGAGCAGTTCTTC.

The sample holds a few counts of this clone. The chain combines TRBV6-5 with TRBJ2-1; TRBD2 matches at 9 bases. There are 15 residues in the CDR3. Germline V gives CDR1 MNHEY, CDR2 SVGAGI. Germline trimming cut 8 bases from V and 8 bases from J; bases unmatched to any gene: 13. The DNA for the CDR3 is TGTGCCAGCCGGGCAGCGGGGGGCAAGGTGGATGAGCAGTTCTTC. This translates into CASRAAGGKVDEQFF.

The chain has TRBV9 and TRBJ2-1; 9 positions agree with TRBD1. The V gene end was trimmed by 6 bases and the J gene end by 8 bases; junction bases not matched to a gene: 18. Germline assignment: CDR1 SGDLS and CDR2 YYNGEE. This CDR3 is built from 17 residues. As DNA, the CDR3 is TGTGCCAGCACCCAGCTGGCGAGACAGGGGGATGGCCATGAGCAGTTCTTC. Residues: CASTQLARQGDGHEQFF.

The rearrangement joins TRBV28 to TRBJ1-2, with 12 bases lining up with TRBD1. The germline V gene has CDR1 MDHEN and CDR2 SYDVKM. This CDR3 comprises 13 residues. Trimming cost V 9 bases and J 7 bases; bases outside gene matches: 6. Here the CDR3 reads CASHWDRGPGYTF. Here the CDR3 DNA reads TGTGCCAGTCATTGGGACAGGGGGCCTGGCTACACCTTC.

The CDR3 spells CASRRENTGELFF. The CDR3 region has the DNA TGTGCCAGTAGGAGGGAGAACACCGGGGAGCTGTTTTTT. The V gene is TRBV19, the J gene TRBJ2-2; tentative D call: TRBD2 (5 bases). Per germline, CDR1 LNHDA and CDR2 SQIVND (reference sequence). The CDR3 is 13 residues long. V was trimmed by 6 bases and J by 1 base, leaving 6 bases between them. Full variable domain (rest looked up from reference TRBV19 and TRBJ2-2): DGGITQSPKYLFRKEGQNVTLSCEQNLNHDAMYWYRQDPGQGLRLIYYSQIVNDFQKGDIAEGYSVSREKKESFPLTVTSAQKNPTAFYLCASRRENTGELFFGEGSRLTVL.

V and J are TRBV4-1 and TRBJ1-3; unclear D gene. The ends were cut back, 3 bases at V and 4 bases at J, with 10 bases in the middle. The CDR3 is made up of 14 amino acids. The germline V gene encodes CDR1 MGHRA and CDR2 YSYEKL. For the CDR3, the DNA is TGCGCCAGCAGCCACCTTAGAGCCGGAAACACCATATATTTT. It yields the protein CASSHLRAGNTIYF.

The rearrangement links TRBV18 to TRBJ1-6; D might be TRBD1 (5 bases). CDR1 and CDR2 from the germline V gene are KGHSH and LQKENI. Trimming pared 6 bases from V and 8 bases from J, leaving 14 bases between. This CDR3 is built from 14 residues. The CDR3 region has the DNA TGTGCCAGCTCTCCCAGAACGGGGGATTCACCCCTCCACTTT. Its protein product is CASSPRTGDSPLHF.

V usage is TRBV28 and J usage is TRBJ2-3; 8 bases line up with TRBD1. V shed 5 bases and J 3 bases; nucleotides not matched to a gene: 13. The CDR3 loop spans 17 amino acids. The V gene's germline CDR1 is MDHEN and CDR2 SYDVKM. CDR3 loop: CASSPNRGSVGTDTQYF. The CDR3 DNA is TGTGCCAGCAGTCCCAACAGGGGGAGTGTTGGAACAGATACGCAGTATTTT.

The rearrangement uses TRBV28 and TRBJ1-1; no clear D gene. The CDR3 runs to 15 residues. Germline lookup yields CDR1 MDHEN and CDR2 SYDVKM. V lost 6 bases, J lost 0 bases, and 14 bases lay in between. As DNA, the CDR3 is TGTGCCAGCAGCTTACAAAGACTCCTGAACACTGAAGCTTTCTTT. Translating it yields CASSLQRLLNTEAFF. Full variable domain (remainder filled in from reference TRBV28 and TRBJ1-1): DVKVTQSSRYLVKRTGEKVFLECVQDMDHENMFWYRQDPGLGLRLIYFSYDVKMKEKGDIPEGYSVSREKKERFSLILESASTNQTSMYLCASSLQRLLNTEAFFGQGTRLTVV.

The gene calls are TRBV2 and TRBJ2-7; no firm D call. V lost 11 bases and J 2 bases, leaving 13 bases between the germline ends. CDR3 size: 12 residues. Germline loops: CDR1 SNHLY, CDR2 FYNNEI. The CDR3 coding sequence is TGTGCCGCAGGCGACACCACCTACGAGCAGTACTTC. It specifies CAAGDTTYEQYF.